This T cell receptor beta chain was identified during a study of blood T cell repertoires in COVID-19. Study background: Spain, Italy and the United States supplied samples that represented acute and convalescent COVID-19. T cells, B-cell-depleted T cells, or PBMCs supplied cDNA or gDNA.

Original methodology: How many nucleated cells were present was estimated from reference gene primer amplification. Clones were read by immunoSEQ multiplex PCR, and TCRdb kept only the in-frame ones, dropping some. That table is the source of V, J and clone size, and D and trimming were worked out from the DNA. The profile shows 250,000 to 300,000 clones, approximately 81% of them singletons. The CDR3 covers 16 residues. Unmatched junction bases numbered 5, after V lost 5 bases and J lost 0 bases. The V gene's germline CDR1 is SEHNR and CDR2 FQNEAQ (reference sequence). Sequenced sample: peripheral blood. V usage is TRBV7-9 and J usage is TRBJ1-3; 9 positions match TRBD1. The receptor's source is a man aged 55 to 70 with acute or convalescent COVID-19. The CDR3 is CASSQRTGASGNTIYF. DNA for the CDR3: TGTGCCAGCAGCCAAAGGACAGGGGCCTCTGGAAACACCATATATTTT.